The 10 T cell receptor beta chains below come from one sample, sequenced in a study of blood T cell repertoires in COVID-19. The protocol was immunoSEQ multiplex PCR, while the TCRdb copy is restricted to in-frame clones and leaves out a portion. This table has a few hundred thousand clones, 80% to 95% appearing once. The sequenced sample was peripheral blood. These receptors came from a person aged 18 to 29 with COVID-19, enrolled during active disease.

The gene calls are TRBV9 and TRBJ2-1; the D gene is possibly TRBD2 (6 bases). The germline V gene encodes CDR1 SGDLS and CDR2 YYNGEE. The CDR3 spans 13 residues. Trimming shortened V by 3 bases and J by 9 bases, and 13 bases separated the two germline ends. CDR3 bases: TGTGCCAGCAGCGCACGACTAGAGTCTGAGCAGTTCTTC. It encodes CASSARLESEQFF. Combining the CDR3 with reference TRBV9 and TRBJ2-1 gives the whole variable domain DSGVTQTPKHLITATGQRVTLRCSPRSGDLSVYWYQQSLDQGLQFLIQYYNGEERAKGNILERFSAQQFPDLHSELNLSSLELGDSALYFCASSARLESEQFFGPGTRLTVL.

The chain couples TRBV24-1 to TRBJ2-3; maybe TRBD1 (5 bases). The CDR3 covers 13 residues. Germline CDR1 reads KGHDR; CDR2 reads SFDVKD. The germline V and J ends were trimmed by 7 bases and 1 base, with 8 bases remaining between them. In DNA form, the CDR3 reads TGTGCCACCAGACAGGCAGGCACAGATACGCAGTATTTT. It translates to CATRQAGTDTQYF.

The chain has TRBV28 and TRBJ2-1, with 11 bases matching TRBD2. The CDR3 runs to 14 residues. V lost 7 bases and J lost 8; bases outside the gene matches: 7. Per the germline V gene, CDR1 is MDHEN and CDR2 is SYDVKM. Here the CDR3 reads CASIPSGRYDEQFF. CDR3 nucleotides: TGTGCCAGCATTCCTAGCGGGAGGTACGATGAGCAGTTCTTC.

This chain uses TRBV28 with TRBJ1-2, with D perhaps TRBD1 (5 bases). The V gene's germline CDR1 is MDHEN and CDR2 SYDVKM. V lost 2 bases to trimming and J lost 2 bases, with 9 bases between them. The CDR3 spans 14 residues. Written as DNA, the CDR3 is TGTGCCAGCAGTTTAAGTTACAGGAACTATGGCTACACCTTC. Translating it yields CASSLSYRNYGYTF.

This rearrangement joins TRBV19 to TRBJ1-5, with unresolved D. This CDR3 has 13 residues. Deletions cut 5 bases from V and 1 base from J, with 6 bases between. Germline V CDR1 and CDR2: LNHDA, SQIVND (reference sequence). The CDR3 nucleotides are TGTGCCAGTAGTCCGACAAGCAATCAGCCCCAGCATTTT. This sequence encodes CASSPTSNQPQHF. The entire variable domain, with the rest obtained from reference TRBV19 and TRBJ1-5, is as follows: DGGITQSPKYLFRKEGQNVTLSCEQNLNHDAMYWYRQDPGQGLRLIYYSQIVNDFQKGDIAEGYSVSREKKESFPLTVTSAQKNPTAFYLCASSPTSNQPQHFGDGTRLSIL.

The chain is built from TRBV9 and TRBJ1-2; 7 positions agree with TRBD1. Looked up from germline, CDR1 is SGDLS and CDR2 is YYNGEE. This CDR3 is built from 15 residues. After removal of 3 bases from V and 4 bases from J, the junction contained 9 bases not matched to a gene. CDR3 DNA: TGTGCCAGCAGCGCTACAGGGGCATCTGGCTATGGCTACACCTTC. Translated, it gives CASSATGASGYGYTF.

The rearrangement uses TRBV6-4 and TRBJ2-3; 7 bases map to TRBD2. This CDR3 contains 15 residues. The trim removed 0 bases at V and 5 bases at J, leaving 5 bases unmatched. Looked up from germline, CDR1 is MRHNA and CDR2 is SNTAGT. The chain's CDR3 is CASSDSGRELDTQYF. The DNA of the CDR3 is TGTGCCAGCAGTGACTCCGGGCGGGAGTTAGATACGCAGTATTTT.

This clone has a single count. This chain connects TRBV19 to TRBJ2-5; D unclear. Germline assignment: CDR1 LNHDA and CDR2 SQIVND (reference sequence). The CDR3 is 17 amino acids. The germline V and J ends were trimmed by 4 bases and 0 bases, with 18 bases remaining between them. This CDR3 reads CASSTALGAPNQETQYF. The CDR3 DNA follows: TGTGCCAGTAGTACCGCCCTAGGAGCGCCTAACCAAGAGACCCAGTACTTC.

This clone has just one count. The chain uses TRBV12-3 or TRBV12-4 and TRBJ2-1; TRBD2 matches at 7 bases. The V segment lost 7 bases and the J segment 7 bases; nucleotides outside the gene matches: 7. The CDR3 loop spans 13 amino acids. This chain's CDR3 is CASTLGGWNEQFF. DNA of the CDR3: TGTGCCAGCACCTTGGGGGGGTGGAATGAGCAGTTCTTC.

The chain uses TRBV27 and TRBJ2-7, with TRBD2 identical over 13 bases. Germline V lookup: CDR1 MNHEY, CDR2 SMNVEV (reference sequence). V lost 3 bases and J lost 6; bases outside the gene matches: 8. The CDR3 totals 16 residues. CDR3 nucleotides: TGTGCCAGCAGTTTCTACATGGGGACTAGCGGGGCCGAGCAGTACTTC. Residues: CASSFYMGTSGAEQYF.